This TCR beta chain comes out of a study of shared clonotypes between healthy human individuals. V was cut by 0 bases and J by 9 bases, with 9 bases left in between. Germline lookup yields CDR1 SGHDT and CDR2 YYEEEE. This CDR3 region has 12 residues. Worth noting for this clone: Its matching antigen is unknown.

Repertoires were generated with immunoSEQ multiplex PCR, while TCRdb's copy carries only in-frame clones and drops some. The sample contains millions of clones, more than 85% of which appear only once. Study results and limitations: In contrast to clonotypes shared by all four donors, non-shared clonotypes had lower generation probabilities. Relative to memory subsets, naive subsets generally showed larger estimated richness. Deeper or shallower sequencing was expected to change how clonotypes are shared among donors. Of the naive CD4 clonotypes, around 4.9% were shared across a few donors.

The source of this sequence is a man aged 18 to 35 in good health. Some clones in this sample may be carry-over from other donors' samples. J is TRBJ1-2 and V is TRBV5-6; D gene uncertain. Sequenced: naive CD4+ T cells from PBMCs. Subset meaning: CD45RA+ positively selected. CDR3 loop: CASSLATDRYTF. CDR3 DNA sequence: TGTGCCAGCAGCTTGGCGACGGACCGCTACACCTTC.